The 7 T cell receptor beta chains below all came from one sample that was sequenced in a study of OX40 agonist ivuxolimab in advanced cancers. Receptor libraries were prepared by the immunoSEQ multiplex PCR assay. In TCRdb, the immuneACCESS table is reduced to in-frame sequences with V and J assigned. These tables do not hold every clone; where another copy was compared, an unresolved V gene accounts for under half, and the others remain unexplained. The sample table holds about 88,000 clones, of which 70% to 90% were seen once. The ten top clones hold 3.8% of the sample. This sample comprised CD4+ or CD8+ T cells sorted from blood, obtained in a trial of the OX40 agonist ivuxolimab. The receptors here all came from an adult with an advanced solid tumor such as melanoma, head and neck, liver or kidney cancer.

The gene calls are TRBV6-5 and TRBJ2-3; a possible D gene is TRBD2 (6 bases). The CDR3 is 12 amino acids. V lost 8 bases and J 5 bases, leaving 11 bases between the germline ends. CDR1 is MNHEY, CDR2 SVGAGI, per germline. The CDR3: CASGDSRDTQYF. The DNA of the CDR3 is TGTGCCAGCGGGGACTCCCGAGATACGCAGTATTTT.

DNA for the CDR3: TGTGCCATCAGTGCCGCACGGACAGGGTTCTTTAGCACAGATACGCAGTATTTT. It yields the protein CAISAARTGFFSTDTQYF. The chain has TRBV10-3 and TRBJ2-3; 8 nucleotides line up with TRBD1. Germline CDR1 ENHRY, CDR2 SYGVKD. With V trimmed by 4 bases and J by 0 bases, 12 bases remained unmatched. The CDR3 is 18 amino acids.

The chain uses TRBV5-6 and TRBJ2-7, with D unresolved. The V end lost 4 bases, the J end lost 3 bases, and 14 bases lay between the germline ends. CDR1 is SGHDT, CDR2 YYEEEE, per germline. This CDR3 region has 14 residues. The CDR3 sequence: CASSDPRFSYEQYF. CDR3 coding DNA: TGTGCCAGCAGCGATCCGCGTTTTAGCTACGAGCAGTACTTC. Combining the CDR3 with reference TRBV5-6 and TRBJ2-7 gives the whole variable domain DAGVTQSPTHLIKTRGQQVTLRCSPKSGHDTVSWYQQALGQGPQFIFQYYEEEERQRGNFPDRFSGHQFPNYSSELNVNALLLGDSALYLCASSDPRFSYEQYFGPGTRLTVT.

The table lists this clone with a few counts. The V gene is TRBV30, the J gene TRBJ2-2, with D hard to call. Germline V CDR1 and CDR2: GTSNPN, SVGIG (reference sequence). V was trimmed by 5 bases and J by 3 bases, leaving 16 bases between them. The CDR3 contains 15 residues. The CDR3 reads CAWAHFGSDTGELFF. The CDR3 DNA follows: TGTGCCTGGGCCCATTTTGGGTCGGACACCGGGGAGCTGTTTTTT.

The V gene is TRBV13, the J gene TRBJ2-2; either TRBD1 or TRBD2 may supply D (5 bases each). The CDR3 contains 16 residues. The germline V gene has CDR1 PRHDT and CDR2 FYEKMQ (reference sequence). V was clipped by 2 bases and J by 7 bases, with 17 bases between them. The DNA for the CDR3 is TGTGCCAGCAGCTTATGGGGCGAGGGCGGCTACGGGGAGCTGTTTTTT. This codes for CASSLWGEGGYGELFF.

V usage is TRBV28 and J usage is TRBJ2-3; the D call may be TRBD1 or TRBD2 (5 bases each). Germline V lookup: CDR1 MDHEN, CDR2 SYDVKM. The CDR3 sequence is 16 residues long. V lost 1 base, J lost 1 base, and 12 bases lay in between. CDR3 in DNA: TGTGCCAGCAGTTTATCGATCCGGGGCGGCACAGATACGCAGTATTTT. It translates to CASSLSIRGGTDTQYF.

The rearrangement uses TRBV5-4 and TRBJ2-7; weak D call: TRBD2 (5 bases). V lost 3 bases to trimming and J lost 1 base, with 11 bases between them. CDR3 length equals 14 residues. Germline V lookup: CDR1 SGHNT, CDR2 YYREEE (reference sequence). CDR3 coding DNA: TGTGCCAGCAGCTATGGAGCGGAGTCCTACGAGCAGTACTTC. Its translation is CASSYGAESYEQYF.